The 31 T cell receptor beta chains listed next were all sequenced from one sample in a study of CD8+CD57+ T cells in acquired aplastic anemia. Profiling that covered TCR beta VDJ and CDR3 relied on genomic DNA as its template. From the reads, TCRdb called clonotypes with MiXCR, one entry per CDR3 protein. This table has 160,000 or so distinct CDR3 sequences, more than 45% appearing once. Selection for sequencing was limited to patients who had shown CD8+CD57+ cell expansion by flow cytometry. Sequenced input: sorted CD4+, CD8+, or CD8+CD57+ T cells (not recorded which) from PBMCs. All receptors come from a human donor with aplastic anemia.

By share, this clonotype ranks as medium-sized. The chain is built from TRBV2 and TRBJ1-1, with D uncertain. V shed 6 bases and J shed 1 base, with 9 bases lying between them. The CDR3 is made up of 13 amino acids. Germline V gives CDR1 SNHLY, CDR2 FYNNEI. The CDR3 DNA follows: TGTGCCAGCAGGGTTCAGACGAACACTGAAGCTTTCTTT. It is translated as CASRVQTNTEAFF.

The chain couples TRBV3-1 to TRBJ2-1, with a tentative D call TRBD1 (6 bases). The CDR3 has 14 amino acids. Germline V gives CDR1 LGHDT, CDR2 YNNKEL (reference sequence). V lost 1 base to trimming and J lost 10 bases, with 14 bases between them. CDR3 residues: CASSQGDWTVEQFF. As DNA, the CDR3 is TGTGCCAGCAGCCAAGGCGATTGGACAGTAGAGCAGTTCTTC.

The V gene is TRBV20-1, the J gene TRBJ2-7; 10 nucleotides agree with TRBD2. Germline values: CDR1 DFQATT, CDR2 SNEGSKA (reference sequence). The V segment lost 2 bases and the J segment 5 bases; nucleotides outside the gene matches: 6. CDR3 length equals 14 residues. CDR3 amino acids: CSARLASGGHEQYF. In DNA, the CDR3 is TGCAGTGCTAGATTGGCTAGCGGGGGTCACGAGCAGTACTTC.

In its sample, this clonotype was seen many times. This chain joins TRBV4-1 and TRBJ1-2; TRBD1 is a possible D gene (6 bases). Trimming took off 4 bases at V and 2 bases at J, with 17 bases between the two ends. CDR3 length equals 16 residues. Germline CDR1 reads MGHRA; CDR2 reads YSYEKL. The CDR3 region is CASSLTPQGTNYGYTF. DNA of the CDR3: TGCGCCAGCAGCCTCACCCCTCAGGGGACCAACTATGGCTACACCTTC.

With respect to this clonotype: This CDR3 is missing its conserved last phenylalanine or tryptophan, likely due to a read error. The rearrangement uses TRBV25-1 and TRBJ1-1; 9 nucleotides line up with TRBD1. With V trimmed by 4 bases and J by 5 bases, 2 bases remained unmatched. The germline CDR1 and CDR2 sequences are MGHDK and SYGVNS. There are 13 residues in the CDR3. The CDR3 spells CASSGQGVTEAFS. CDR3 DNA: TGTGCCAGCAGTGGACAGGGGGTGACTGAAGCTTTCTCG.

This clonotype was picked up one time. The chain is built from TRBV19 and TRBJ1-1, with TRBD1 as a possible D gene (6 bases). The CDR3 spans 14 residues. The ends were cut back, 3 bases at V and 5 bases at J, with 13 bases in the middle. Per the germline V gene, CDR1 is LNHDA and CDR2 is SQIVND (reference sequence). Here the CDR3 DNA reads TGTGCCAGTAGTATGGTGGGGGCGAGGACTGAAGCTTTCTTT. Its translation is CASSMVGARTEAFF.

This clonotype was counted only a few times. CDR3: CASSYSYSNQPQHF. CDR3 bases: TGTGCCAGCAGTTACTCGTACAGCAATCAGCCCCAGCATTTT. The gene calls are TRBV6-2 or TRBV6-3 and TRBJ1-5; D call uncertain. The V gene lost 0 bases and the J gene lost 1 base, with 4 bases spanning the gap. Germline V lookup: CDR1 MNHEY, CDR2 SVGEGT. This CDR3 contains 14 residues.

V gene TRBV19 combines with J gene TRBJ1-3; no definite D call. Germline values: CDR1 LNHDA, CDR2 SQIVND (reference sequence). V was cut by 1 base and J by 0 bases, with 16 bases left in between. The CDR3 totals 18 residues. The CDR3 spells CASSIGFSDRASGNTIYF. CDR3 in DNA: TGTGCCAGTAGTATAGGCTTTTCCGACCGCGCCTCTGGAAACACCATATATTTT. Full variable domain (rest looked up from reference TRBV19 and TRBJ1-3): DGGITQSPKYLFRKEGQNVTLSCEQNLNHDAMYWYRQDPGQGLRLIYYSQIVNDFQKGDIAEGYSVSREKKESFPLTVTSAQKNPTAFYLCASSIGFSDRASGNTIYFGEGSWLTVV.

This CDR3 reads CASSLGAGGYEQFF. The CDR3, as DNA: TGTGCCAGCAGCTTAGGGGCGGGGGGCTATGAGCAGTTCTTC. V and J are TRBV11-2 and TRBJ2-1, with 8 bases aligning to TRBD2. V trimming: 1 base; J trimming: 8 bases; junction bases outside the gene matches: 4. Germline CDR1 is SGHAT and CDR2 is FQNNGV. The length of the CDR3 is 14 residues.

This clonotype was recorded at least ten times. The chain couples TRBV10-3 to TRBJ1-4; D is unclear. V was shortened by 4 bases and J by 0 bases, with 6 bases between the two germline ends. CDR3 size: 14 residues. Looked up from germline, CDR1 is ENHRY and CDR2 is SYGVKD. For the CDR3, the DNA is TGTGCCATCAGTGGGACGGCAACTAATGAAAAACTGTTTTTT. Protein: CAISGTATNEKLFF.

The J gene is TRBJ1-3, the V gene TRBV7-6; 9 bases fit TRBD1. The CDR3 is 15 residues long. In germline, CDR1 is SGHVS, CDR2 FNYEAQ. The V gene end was trimmed by 6 bases and the J gene end by 4 bases; junction bases not matched to a gene: 7. The CDR3 nucleotides are TGTGCCAGCAGTGGTACAGGGGGCGCGGGAAACACCATATATTTT. Amino acids: CASSGTGGAGNTIYF.

The chain uses TRBV5-1 and TRBJ2-3; D remains ambiguous. Germline V gives CDR1 SGHRS, CDR2 YFSETQ. This CDR3 contains 12 residues. Deletions cut 4 bases from V and 7 bases from J, with 10 bases between. DNA for the CDR3: TGCGCCAGCAGCCCAGACAAAAATACGCAGTATTTT. Its translation: CASSPDKNTQYF.

This clonotype was found many times. The genes are TRBV19 and TRBJ1-4; D might be TRBD1 (5 bases). CDR1 and CDR2 (germline): LNHDA, SQIVND (reference sequence). The V and J ends lost 3 bases and 8 bases respectively, with 10 bases between them. The CDR3 spans 13 residues. The CDR3 spells CASSMGVWEKLFF. DNA of the CDR3: TGTGCCAGTAGTATGGGGGTTTGGGAAAAACTGTTTTTT.

This clonotype was observed at least ten times. The J gene is TRBJ1-4, the V gene TRBV12-3 or TRBV12-4; 8 positions match TRBD1. V lost 6 bases to trimming and J lost 8 bases; unmatched junction nucleotides: 8. The CDR3 spans 14 residues. CDR3 coding DNA: TGTGCCAGCAGCCACACAGGGGGTGGGGAAAAACTGTTTTTT. It encodes CASSHTGGGEKLFF.

With regard to this clonotype: A much larger clonotype is one base distant, so this may be a read error. V usage is TRBV11-2 and J usage is TRBJ1-4; no firm D call. Germline values: CDR1 SGHAT, CDR2 FQNNGV. The length of the CDR3 is 17 residues. Trimming cost V 7 bases and J 0 bases, with 18 bases left between them. The DNA for the CDR3 is TGTGCCAGCAACTCCTTTGGACGGCATACAACTAATGAAAAACTGTTTTTT. Translation gives CASNSFGRHTTNEKLFF.

This chain joins TRBV20-1 and TRBJ2-1; D might be TRBD2 (7 bases). The CDR3 has 13 amino acids. Germline V gene lookup returns CDR1 DFQATT and CDR2 SNEGSKA (reference sequence). V was clipped by 6 bases and J by 13 bases, with 22 bases between them. CDR3 coding DNA: TGCAGTGCCCCCAACCATCGGGGGGCCTCCCAGTTCTTC. Translated: CSAPNHRGASQFF.

This clonotype was picked up many times. This chain uses TRBV7-9 with TRBJ2-7; tentative D call: TRBD1 (5 bases). CDR3 length equals 16 residues. CDR1 and CDR2 from the germline V gene are SEHNR and FQNEAQ (reference sequence). With 3 bases removed from V and 2 bases from J, the gap between germline ends came to 17 bases. The CDR3 protein is CASSFSSSGNTYEQYF. CDR3 DNA sequence: TGTGCCAGCAGCTTTAGCTCCTCAGGGAATACCTACGAGCAGTACTTC. Complete variable domain (other parts from reference TRBV7-9 and TRBJ2-7): DTGVSQNPRHKITKRGQNVTFRCDPISEHNRLYWYRQTLGQGPEFLTYFQNEAQLEKSRLLSDRFSAERPKGSFSTLEIQRTEQGDSAMYLCASSFSSSGNTYEQYFGPGTRLTVT.

This clonotype was seen ten or more times. This rearrangement joins TRBV19 to TRBJ1-2, with D perhaps matching TRBD1 (5 bases). In germline, CDR1 is LNHDA, CDR2 SQIVND (reference sequence). The CDR3 runs to 12 residues. Trimming stripped 5 bases from V and 4 bases from J, with 8 bases between. The CDR3 region is CASSAGIYGYTF. CDR3 nucleotides: TGTGCCAGTAGTGCAGGGATCTATGGCTACACCTTC.

This chain links TRBV25-1 with TRBJ2-3; 9 bases agree with TRBD2. Germline V gene lookup returns CDR1 MGHDK and CDR2 SYGVNS. After removal of 5 bases from V and 6 bases from J, the junction contained 12 bases not matched to a gene. The CDR3 is 16 amino acids. The CDR3 protein is CASSPVAGGPGDTQYF. CDR3 nucleotide sequence: TGTGCCAGCAGTCCCGTGGCGGGGGGGCCAGGGGATACGCAGTATTTT.

This chain connects TRBV15 to TRBJ2-7; perhaps TRBD2 as D (6 bases). Germline loops: CDR1 LNHNV, CDR2 YYDKDF (reference sequence). The CDR3 has 16 amino acids. The V and J ends lost 0 bases and 3 bases respectively, with 15 bases between them. CDR3 region: CATSRDDSGTVYEQYF. DNA of the CDR3: TGTGCCACCAGCAGAGATGATAGCGGAACGGTCTACGAGCAGTACTTC.

A note on this clonotype: A much larger clone is a single base away; this may be a read error. Given the absence of the conserved phenylalanine or tryptophan at the CDR3 end, a read error is likely. This chain connects TRBV11-1 to TRBJ1-1; D is unclear. V was clipped by 4 bases and J by 0 bases, with 15 bases between them. CDR1 SGHAT and CDR2 FQDESV come from the germline V gene (reference sequence). CDR3 length: 16 amino acids. In nucleotides, the CDR3 is TGTGCCAGCAGCTCGCGGACGGAATCTATGAACACTGAAGCTTTCTCT. This translates into CASSSRTESMNTEAFS.

By share of the sample, this clonotype is medium-sized. The chain employs TRBV15 and TRBJ1-1; D might be TRBD1 (5 bases). The CDR3 extends over 13 amino acids. V was pared by 4 bases and J by 4 bases, with 10 bases between. Germline values: CDR1 LNHNV, CDR2 YYDKDF (reference sequence). CDR3 region: CATSMMGGTEAFF. The DNA for the CDR3 is TGTGCCACCAGCATGATGGGGGGCACTGAAGCTTTCTTT. The whole variable domain, remainder taken from reference TRBV15 and TRBJ1-1, is DAMVIQNPRYQVTQFGKPVTLSCSQTLNHNVMYWYQQKSSQAPKLLFHYYDKDFNNEADTPDNFQSRRPNTSFCFLDIRSPGLGDTAMYLCATSMMGGTEAFFGQGTRLTVV.

At least ten counts were recorded for this clonotype. This rearrangement joins TRBV9 to TRBJ2-1, with D unresolved. The V gene's germline CDR1 is SGDLS and CDR2 YYNGEE. The CDR3 totals 14 residues. V shed 0 bases and J shed 8 bases, with 12 bases lying between them. Written as DNA, the CDR3 is TGTGCCAGCAGCGTAGCTACGGGTGGGGATGAGCAGTTCTTC. Translated, it gives CASSVATGGDEQFF.

Ten or more counts support this clonotype. The chain links TRBV7-2 to TRBJ1-5; tentative D call: TRBD1 (5 bases). CDR1 is SGHTA and CDR2 is FQGNSA in the germline V gene. This CDR3 spans 15 amino acids. Trimming stripped 5 bases from V and 0 bases from J, with 11 bases between. The chain's CDR3 is CASSIDSNSNQPQHF. The CDR3 DNA is TGTGCCAGCAGCATAGACAGCAATAGCAATCAGCCCCAGCATTTT.

This clonotype was detected only a few times. This chain uses TRBV10-3 with TRBJ1-1; perhaps TRBD1 as D (5 bases). The CDR3 extends over 13 amino acids. CDR1 ENHRY and CDR2 SYGVKD come from the germline V gene. V lost 4 bases and J 9 bases, leaving 15 bases between the germline ends. CDR3 sequence: CAISGLAGGKAFF. The CDR3, as DNA: TGTGCCATCAGTGGGCTAGCGGGGGGAAAAGCTTTCTTT.

The CDR3: CAIGPGTLGEKLFF. As DNA, the CDR3 is TGTGCCATCGGTCCCGGGACATTGGGTGAAAAACTGTTTTTT. V and J are TRBV10-3 and TRBJ1-4, with a possible D match to TRBD1 (6 bases). Trimming removed 8 bases at V and 7 bases at J, with 17 bases between. In germline, CDR1 is ENHRY, CDR2 SYGVKD. The CDR3 is 14 residues long.

V is TRBV24-1 and J is TRBJ2-5; D ambiguous. Germline V CDR1 and CDR2: KGHDR, SFDVKD. This CDR3 has 15 residues. V dropped 4 bases and J dropped 3 bases, with 14 bases sitting between them. This chain's CDR3 is CATSDHTEYKETQYF. The CDR3 coding sequence is TGTGCCACCAGTGACCATACGGAATACAAAGAGACCCAGTACTTC.

In this sample, this clonotype turned up once. J is TRBJ2-1 and V is TRBV19, with 11 bases aligning to TRBD2. Germline V gene data show CDR1 as LNHDA and CDR2 as SQIVND (reference sequence). The CDR3 totals 15 residues. The junction had 4 bases not matched to a gene; V was cut back by 5 bases and J by 4 bases. CDR3 loop: CASSGGTSGYNEQFF. The CDR3 nucleotides are TGTGCCAGTAGTGGCGGGACTAGCGGATACAATGAGCAGTTCTTC.

The V call is TRBV19, the J call TRBJ2-7; tentatively, D is TRBD2 (6 bases). Germline V gene data show CDR1 as LNHDA and CDR2 as SQIVND (reference sequence). Trimming shortened V by 3 bases and J by 2 bases, and 11 bases separated the two germline ends. This CDR3 has 14 residues. CDR3 in amino acids: CASSMRDGPYEQYF. DNA for the CDR3: TGTGCCAGTAGTATGCGGGACGGTCCCTACGAGCAGTACTTC.

This clonotype has at least ten counts. The gene calls are TRBV24-1 and TRBJ2-5, with a weak D call TRBD1 (8 bases). CDR1 is KGHDR and CDR2 is SFDVKD in the germline V gene. The CDR3 runs 16 residues. Trimming stripped 7 bases from V and 1 base from J, with 18 bases between. Here the CDR3 reads CATSSGGGGLQETQYF. The CDR3 DNA reads as TGTGCCACCAGCTCAGGGGGCGGGGGTCTCCAAGAGACCCAGTACTTC.

This clonotype was recorded at least ten times. V and J are TRBV6-5 and TRBJ2-2, with D possibly called TRBD1 or TRBD2 (5 bases each). CDR1 is MNHEY, CDR2 SVGAGI, per germline. The CDR3 has 14 amino acids. V was shortened by 2 bases and J by 7 bases, with 11 bases between the two germline ends. The CDR3 spells CASSYLWGNGELFF. The CDR3 bases are TGTGCCAGCAGTTACCTTTGGGGGAACGGGGAGCTGTTTTTT.